Sequencing of this T cell receptor (beta chain) was carried out in a study of cytomegalovirus exposure and HLA in healthy donors. Study-level results: Based on reports, TCR beta sequences accurately predicted HLA-A and HLA-B alleles for most subjects. A later look showed TCR association rates differing by HLA locus, highest for DRB1 and lowest for HLA-C. Cytomegalovirus association was listed for 164 TCR beta chains. Earlier results showed most TCR beta V segments being productive about 90% or about 30% of the time.

Concerning this clone itself: The antigen remains undetermined.

The trim removed 0 bases at V and 3 bases at J, leaving 8 bases unmatched. CDR3 length: 16 residues. From germline, CDR1 is SGHRS and CDR2 YFSETQ. The PCR employed 60 Vbeta primers together with 13 Jbeta primers. Some clones are missing from TCRdb's copy, which holds only in-frame ones; the method was immunoSEQ multiplex PCR. This sample has about 180,000 clones, with about four fifths found just once. The sequence came from a man between 35 and 55 years old in good health and CMV-seronegative. V usage is TRBV5-1 and J usage is TRBJ2-7; 8 positions agree with TRBD2. Sample: PBMCs. This CDR3 reads CASSLEGTRGSYEQYF. The DNA of the CDR3 is TGCGCCAGCAGCTTGGAAGGGACTAGGGGGAGCTACGAGCAGTACTTC. The full variable domain, its missing parts supplied by reference TRBV5-1 and TRBJ2-7, is KAGVTQTPRYLIKTRGQQVTLSCSPISGHRSVSWYQQTPGQGLQFLFEYFSETQRNKGNFPGRFSGRQFSNSRSEMNVSTLELGDSALYLCASSLEGTRGSYEQYFGPGTRLTVT.